The rows below give T cell receptor beta chains drawn from one sample of a study of cytomegalovirus exposure and HLA in healthy donors. Produced via immunoSEQ multiplex PCR; TCRdb's table is partial and in-frame only. In the table there are approximately 99,000 clones, around 85% of which are singletons. Sequenced material: PBMCs. These receptors were taken from a woman under 30 in good health and CMV-seronegative. The conserved cysteine and the conserved F or W are not part of the CDR3 here. D genes are given only for firm matches.

12 TRBJ1-1 TRBD1 TRBV29-1 SVTGTGLRAEAF
14 TRBJ1-2 . TRBV18 ASSPPFGSDDYGYT